The sequence of this T cell receptor (beta chain) was determined in a study of T cell repertoires in cytomegalovirus infection. This clonotype was seen a few times. The antigen is unknown. TCRdb analysed the reads with MiXCR anew, one entry per CDR3 protein. The sample records roughly 150,000 distinct CDR3 sequences, about 20% being singletons. The source was CD8+ T cells from cultured PBMCs, collected from culture after CMV antigen stimulation. The TCR sequence derives from a human donor in good health (CMV status not recorded). Some clones in this sample may be carry-over from other donors' samples.

The CDR3 spells CASSLAGRGDIQYF. CDR3 bases: TGTGCCAGCAGCTTAGCCGGGAGGGGGGACATTCAGTACTTC. The gene calls are TRBV7-9 and TRBJ2-4; TRBD2 aligns across 8 bases. CDR3 length equals 14 residues. From germline, CDR1 is SEHNR and CDR2 FQNEAQ (reference sequence). With V trimmed by 0 bases and J by 8 bases, 3 bases remained unmatched.